Sequencing of this TCR beta chain was carried out in a study of T cell responses to AZD1222 COVID-19 vaccine. Looking at the study overall: Pooling was applied to second doses at about 4 or about 12 weeks.

Repertoires were generated with immunoSEQ multiplex PCR, while TCRdb's copy carries only in-frame clones and drops some. The sample consists of some 150,000 clones, 94% of them appearing once. The sequences come from peripheral blood, collected on day 0 of AZD1222 vaccination. This receptor was taken from an adult in good health.

The CDR3 sequence is CASRGRTGTWDGYTF. The CDR3 nucleotides are TGTGCCAGCAGGGGTCGAACCGGGACATGGGATGGCTACACCTTC. This sequence joins TRBV2 and TRBJ1-2; TRBD1 is a possible D gene (6 bases). Germline CDR1 reads SNHLY; CDR2 reads FYNNEI. Trimming cost V 6 bases and J 6 bases, with 20 bases left between them. The CDR3 is 15 amino acids.